This passage covers 11 T cell receptor beta chains from one sample sequenced in a study of shared clonotypes between healthy human individuals. Only in-frame clones appear in the TCRdb table, and some are missing; sequencing was by immunoSEQ multiplex PCR. Among around 1.4 million clones listed, 97% to 99% were seen once. Sequenced input: naive CD4+ T cells sorted from blood. Regarding subset: CD45RA+ positively selected. Receptor source: a young man in good health.

As concerns this clone: Within the sample, other DNA sequences also encode this same CDR3. The J gene is TRBJ2-7, the V gene TRBV10-1; unclear D gene. The CDR3 covers 12 residues. CDR1 is WNHNN and CDR2 is SYGVQD in the germline V gene (reference sequence). Deletions cut 3 bases from V and 0 bases from J, with 3 bases between. CDR3 loop: CASSDSSYEQYF. CDR3 sequence (DNA): TGCGCCAGCAGTGACAGCTCCTACGAGCAGTACTTC.

V is TRBV28 and J is TRBJ2-7; possibly TRBD2 for D (5 bases). Trimming removed 3 bases at V and 2 bases at J, with 11 bases between. The germline V gene has CDR1 MDHEN and CDR2 SYDVKM. This CDR3 has 14 amino acids. The CDR3 region is CASSFQRYPYEQYF. In DNA, the CDR3 is TGTGCCAGCAGTTTCCAGCGGTACCCCTACGAGCAGTACTTC.

The DNA for the CDR3 is TGCGCCAGCAGCCCCTTTTATACAGGGGGCTCCTCATACAATGAGCAGTTCTTC. Its protein product is CASSPFYTGGSSYNEQFF. The chain is built from TRBV5-1 and TRBJ2-1, with 9 bases lining up with TRBD1. The CDR3 consists of 18 residues. Germline loops: CDR1 SGHRS, CDR2 YFSETQ. V was clipped by 4 bases and J by 4 bases; unmatched bases: 15.

This clone was detected once. The chain couples TRBV10-3 to TRBJ2-1; 7 nucleotides line up with TRBD2. After removal of 6 bases from V and 0 bases from J, the junction contained 2 bases not matched to a gene. CDR1 ENHRY and CDR2 SYGVKD come from the germline V gene. There are 14 residues in the CDR3. DNA for the CDR3: TGTGCCATCAGCCGCGGGAGCTCCTACAATGAGCAGTTCTTC. This encodes CAISRGSSYNEQFF.

The V call is TRBV9, the J call TRBJ2-3; 9 bases are shared with TRBD2. Losses at the gene ends were 4 bases for V and 3 bases for J; bases not matched to a gene: 15. The germline CDR1 and CDR2 sequences are SGDLS and YYNGEE. The CDR3 covers 18 residues. The CDR3 is CASSPTGMSGRLTDTQYF. Here the CDR3 DNA reads TGTGCCAGCAGCCCCACCGGCATGAGCGGGAGGTTGACAGATACGCAGTATTTT.

This clone has just one count. The chain has TRBV9 and TRBJ2-3; tentatively, D is TRBD2 (5 bases). The CDR3 length is 16 residues. Germline V gives CDR1 SGDLS, CDR2 YYNGEE. Deletions cut 0 bases from V and 2 bases from J, with 13 bases between. The CDR3 DNA follows: TGTGCCAGCAGCGTAGATGGGAGCCGGTTCACAGATACGCAGTATTTT. It codes for CASSVDGSRFTDTQYF.

The chain is built from TRBV18 and TRBJ2-1; TRBD2 matches at 12 bases. V trimming: 5 bases; J trimming: 3 bases; junction bases outside the gene matches: 5. Germline lookup yields CDR1 KGHSH and CDR2 LQKENI. The CDR3 sequence is 16 residues long. The DNA of the CDR3 is TGTGCCAGCTCATCTAGACTAGCGGGAGTCTACAATGAGCAGTTCTTC. Its protein is CASSSRLAGVYNEQFF. The entire variable domain, with the rest obtained from reference TRBV18 and TRBJ2-1, is as follows: NAGVMQNPRHLVRRRGQEARLRCSPMKGHSHVYWYRQLPEEGLKFMVYLQKENIIDESGMPKERFSAEFPKEGPSILRIQQVVRGDSAAYFCASSSRLAGVYNEQFFGPGTRLTVL.

The genes are TRBV29-1 and TRBJ2-7; 7 nucleotides line up with TRBD1. V lost 8 bases, J lost 0 bases, and 10 bases stayed unmatched. This CDR3 spans 14 amino acids. Germline V lookup: CDR1 SQVTM, CDR2 ANQGSEA. The CDR3 DNA follows: TGCAGCTTCAGCGGACAGGCGAGCTCCTACGAGCAGTACTTC. Translating gives CSFSGQASSYEQYF.

This chain joins TRBV27 and TRBJ2-7; the match to TRBD1 covers 7 bases. The length of the CDR3 is 17 residues. Germline assignment: CDR1 MNHEY and CDR2 SMNVEV (reference sequence). Trimming took 3 bases from V and 0 from J; bases not matched to a gene: 11. CDR3 nucleotides: TGTGCCAGCAGTTTGGGTACTGACAGGGTTCCCTCCTACGAGCAGTACTTC. Translating it yields CASSLGTDRVPSYEQYF.

The genes are TRBV19 and TRBJ2-1, with no clear D. The germline gives CDR1 LNHDA, CDR2 SQIVND (reference sequence). Trimming removed 3 bases from V and 11 bases from J, with 20 bases in between. This CDR3 is built from 15 residues. In DNA, the CDR3 is TGTGCCAGTAGTATCGCAGCCCTTACCGATCATCAGCAGTTCTTC. Its translation: CASSIAALTDHQQFF.

V and J are TRBV6-5 and TRBJ2-7; TRBD1 matches 9 bases. Per germline, CDR1 MNHEY and CDR2 SVGAGI. Trimming removed 2 bases from V and 3 bases from J; junction bases left unmatched: 2. The CDR3 has 14 amino acids. DNA of the CDR3: TGTGCCAGCAGTTACCTGACAGGGGGCTACGAGCAGTACTTC. Amino acid sequence: CASSYLTGGYEQYF.